A selection of T cell receptor beta chains follows, all from one sample in a study of blood T cells in healthy people across ages. TCRdb fed the 5' RACE reads into MiXCR, producing one record per CDR3 protein. The sample yields over a million distinct CDR3 sequences, approximately 43% seen once. The sample consisted of blood. These receptor sequences come from a young woman in good health. Each CDR3 is given with its conserved first and last residue. The D gene is left open where the match is weak. Size tells how often a clone was seen (once, few, many) or the class of an expanded clone, and some rows leave it out.

j_call v_call d_call cdr3_length clone_size cdr3_aa cdr3_nt
TRBJ2-5 TRBV4-3 TRBD2 15 NA CASSPGGTGQETQYF TGCGCCAGCAGCCCGGGAGGGACCGGCCAAGAGACCCAGTACTTC
TRBJ2-7 TRBV7-9 NA 14 NA CASSQSDMDYEQYF TGTGCCAGCAGCCAGAGCGATATGGATTACGAGCAGTACTTC
TRBJ2-3 TRBV5-4 NA 14 NA CASSFAQGGDTQYF TGTGCCAGCAGCTTCGCGCAGGGGGGCGATACGCAGTATTTT
TRBJ2-1 TRBV2 TRBD2 16 NA CASSWTSGGASHEQFF TGTGCCAGCAGCTGGACTAGCGGGGGGGCCTCGCATGAGCAGTTCTTC
TRBJ2-2 TRBV5-1 NA 14 NA CASSIGTITGELFF TGCGCCAGCAGCATTGGGACGATCACCGGGGAGCTGTTTTTT
TRBJ2-6 TRBV9 NA 16 many CASSPQGLAGANVLTF TGTGCCAGCAGCCCTCAGGGTTTGGCCGGGGCCAACGTCCTGACTTTC
TRBJ2-3 TRBV21-1 NA 21 NA CASSKVTKKRLTQLGTDTQYF TGTGCCAGCAGCAAAGTCACTAAAAAGAGGTTAACACAACTGGGGACAGATACGCAGTATTTT
TRBJ2-1 TRBV25-1 TRBD2 14 few CASKTSAGDNEQFF TGTGCCAGCAAAACTAGCGCGGGAGACAATGAGCAGTTCTTC
TRBJ2-5 TRBV5-1 NA 14 few CASSLDNSRETQYF TGCGCCAGCAGCTTGGACAACTCCCGGGAGACCCAGTACTTC
TRBJ2-3 TRBV9 NA 16 NA CASSVGQQTSTDTQYF TGTGCCAGCAGCGTAGGGCAGCAAACAAGCACAGATACGCAGTATTTT